The sequence of this TCR beta chain was determined in a study of cytomegalovirus exposure and HLA in healthy donors. Broader study findings: Across donors, sequencing depth was assumed by presence/absence analyses to be roughly uniform. Later analysis reportedly placed an Asian-associated ancestry cluster below the roughly 680-donor mean in N-insertions. Altogether, some 160 TCR beta chains were recorded as cytomegalovirus-associated.

Primers for the PCR totalled 60 Vbeta and 13 Jbeta. The assay was immunoSEQ multiplex PCR, and TCRdb's table has in-frame clones only and misses some. The table lists over 100,000 clones, roughly 78% of them singletons, with around 3.3% in the top ten. This clone was counted once. Its antigen is as yet unknown. Other DNA sequences of this sample code for an identical CDR3. Germline trimming cut 2 bases from V and 2 bases from J; bases unmatched to any gene: 4. The CDR3 has 14 amino acids. Germline V gene lookup returns CDR1 SGHDT and CDR2 YYEEEE. V usage is TRBV5-6 and J usage is TRBJ2-7, with 7 bases fitting TRBD1. Sequenced sample: PBMCs. This receptor was obtained from a woman in her thirties in good health and CMV-seropositive. CDR3 region: CASSFGDRPYEQYF. CDR3 DNA sequence: TGTGCCAGCAGCTTTGGGGACAGACCCTACGAGCAGTACTTC.